These 24 T cell receptor beta chains originate from one sample sequenced in a study of shared clonotypes between healthy human individuals. The data were produced by immunoSEQ multiplex PCR, yet TCRdb's version contains in-frame clones alone and is incomplete. The sample has 550,000 to 600,000 clones; roughly four fifths are singletons. Specimen: PBMCs. The receptors were gathered from a middle-aged woman in good health. Some clones in this sample may be carry-over from other donors' samples.

CDR3 in amino acids: CASSETGTGRETQYF. The CDR3 coding sequence is TGCGCCAGCAGTGAAACCGGGACAGGGCGAGAGACCCAGTACTTC. The rearrangement uses TRBV10-1 and TRBJ2-5; TRBD1 matches at 9 bases. Germline V gene data show CDR1 as WNHNN and CDR2 as SYGVQD (reference sequence). V shed 3 bases, J shed 4 bases, and the junction held 6 bases outside the gene matches. The CDR3 runs to 15 residues.

V is TRBV27 and J is TRBJ2-7, with 10 bases matching TRBD1. Per germline, CDR1 MNHEY and CDR2 SMNVEV (reference sequence). V dropped 4 bases and J dropped 3; count of bases not matched to a gene: 3. The CDR3 extends over 14 amino acids. The CDR3, as DNA: TGTGCCAGCAGTTACGGGACAGGGGACTACGAGCAGTACTTC. Amino acids: CASSYGTGDYEQYF.

The chain carries TRBV10-3 and TRBJ1-2; the match to TRBD1 covers 11 bases. This CDR3 is 17 amino acids long. Germline V gene data show CDR1 as ENHRY and CDR2 as SYGVKD. V was clipped by 7 bases and J by 4 bases; unmatched bases: 14. DNA of the CDR3: TGTGCCATCAACCCAAACCCCGGACAGGGGGCGAGCTATGGCTACACCTTC. Its protein is CAINPNPGQGASYGYTF.

This chain links TRBV2 with TRBJ1-2, with D unresolved. Germline loops: CDR1 SNHLY, CDR2 FYNNEI. V lost 10 bases, J lost 3 bases, and 21 bases lay in between. The CDR3 spans 15 residues. DNA for the CDR3: TGTGCCACCCACTCAGACGGTGGATATTACTATGGCTACACCTTC. Translated: CATHSDGGYYYGYTF.

V and J are TRBV5-1 and TRBJ1-1; D is uncertain. The length of the CDR3 is 15 residues. Deletions cut 2 bases from V and 1 base from J, with 12 bases between. The V gene's germline CDR1 is SGHRS and CDR2 YFSETQ. The CDR3 nucleotides are TGCGCCAGCAGCTTCTATGGGAACAAGAACACTGAAGCTTTCTTT. Its protein is CASSFYGNKNTEAFF. Using reference TRBV5-1 and TRBJ1-1 for the parts outside the CDR3, the full variable domain is KAGVTQTPRYLIKTRGQQVTLSCSPISGHRSVSWYQQTPGQGLQFLFEYFSETQRNKGNFPGRFSGRQFSNSRSEMNVSTLELGDSALYLCASSFYGNKNTEAFFGQGTRLTVV.

The chain couples TRBV9 to TRBJ2-2; TRBD2 aligns across 7 bases. Germline CDR1 and CDR2: SGDLS and YYNGEE. The CDR3 length is 18 residues. V lost 7 bases, J lost 4 bases, and 19 bases stayed unmatched. CDR3: CASRRGTKALKGTGELFF. In DNA form, the CDR3 reads TGTGCCAGCCGACGAGGGACTAAGGCCTTAAAGGGCACCGGGGAGCTGTTTTTT.

This clone was observed a single time. The CDR3 DNA follows: TGTGCCAGCAGCCCGCCGGGGGGACTTAATGAAAAACTGTTTTTT. It encodes CASSPPGGLNEKLFF. This chain links TRBV6-5 with TRBJ1-4; a weak D match, TRBD1 (5 bases). Germline loops: CDR1 MNHEY, CDR2 SVGAGI. V lost 6 bases and J 4 bases, leaving 15 bases between the germline ends. CDR3 length: 15 residues.

The rearrangement uses TRBV28 and TRBJ2-7, with 8 bases fitting TRBD2. Per germline, CDR1 MDHEN and CDR2 SYDVKM. Losses at the gene ends were 6 bases for V and 7 bases for J; bases not matched to a gene: 11. This CDR3 comprises 14 residues. The CDR3 spells CASSEGTGGGEQYF. CDR3 nucleotide sequence: TGTGCCAGCAGCGAGGGGACCGGCGGGGGGGAGCAGTACTTC.

The chain recombines TRBV7-2 with TRBJ2-1; D may correspond to TRBD1 or TRBD2 (5 bases each). The V gene's germline CDR1 is SGHTA and CDR2 FQGNSA. V lost 7 bases and J 4 bases, leaving 11 bases between the germline ends. The CDR3 spans 13 residues. CDR3 bases: TGTGCCAGCAAAAAAGGGACGTACAATGAGCAGTTCTTC. It encodes CASKKGTYNEQFF.

DNA of the CDR3: TGTGCCAGCTCACCCCCCGCAGACAGGGCTGGCTACACCTTC. This gives the protein CASSPPADRAGYTF. The gene calls are TRBV18 and TRBJ1-2; 7 bases match TRBD1. CDR1 and CDR2 from the germline V gene are KGHSH and LQKENI. Germline trimming cut 3 bases from V and 7 bases from J; bases unmatched to any gene: 8. The CDR3 has 14 residues.

A note on this clone: This could be a read error, since a much larger clone is one nucleotide away. The chain carries TRBV18 and TRBJ2-7, with D possibly TRBD1 on 5 matching bases. Germline assignment: CDR1 KGHSH and CDR2 LQKENI. With 4 bases removed from V and 3 bases from J, the gap between germline ends came to 16 bases. This CDR3 region has 15 residues. The CDR3 sequence is CASSLPVARVYEQYF. DNA for the CDR3: TGTGCCAGCTCACTACCGGTGGCCAGGGTCTACGAGCAGTACTTC.

Notes on this clone: With a far larger clone one base away, a read error is the likely cause. V usage is TRBV30 and J usage is TRBJ1-3; D not certain. Germline V gene data show CDR1 as GTSNPN and CDR2 as SVGIG (reference sequence). The CDR3 loop spans 13 amino acids. V lost 5 bases and J lost 3, with 11 bases in between. CDR3 region: CAWHIFYGNTIYF. The CDR3, as DNA: TGTGCCTGGCACATATTCTATGGAAACACCATATATTTT.

Comment on this clone: A read error likely explains this, since a far larger clone differs by one base. Other DNA sequences from this sample encode an identical CDR3 as well. The chain uses TRBV6-5 and TRBJ2-7, with 7 bases aligning to TRBD2. Germline V gives CDR1 MNHEY, CDR2 SVGAGI. V shed 3 bases, J shed 3 bases, and the junction held 8 bases outside the gene matches. The CDR3 spans 15 residues. The CDR3 nucleotides are TGTGCCAGCAGTTATTCGCCCAGCGGGAACTACGAGCAGTACTTC. This encodes CASSYSPSGNYEQYF.

The genes are TRBV7-9 and TRBJ2-5, with 7 bases aligning to TRBD1. This CDR3 region has 15 residues. Trimming at V came to 4 bases and at J to 4 bases, leaving 9 bases not matched to a gene. The germline V gene encodes CDR1 SEHNR and CDR2 FQNEAQ (reference sequence). CDR3 residues: CASSSTGSWGETQYF. The CDR3 nucleotides are TGTGCCAGCAGCTCGACAGGGAGCTGGGGAGAGACCCAGTACTTC.

The chain is built from TRBV2 and TRBJ2-7; perhaps TRBD1 as D (6 bases). CDR1 is SNHLY and CDR2 is FYNNEI in the germline V gene. There are 13 residues in the CDR3. The V end lost 6 bases, the J end lost 1 base, and 10 bases lay between the germline ends. Here the CDR3 DNA reads TGTGCCAGCAGAGAAACAGGGTCCTACGAGCAGTACTTC. Translated, it gives CASRETGSYEQYF.

About this clone: A much larger clone sits a single nucleotide away, making a read error possible. The same CDR3 is also encoded by other DNA sequences in this sample. The chain uses TRBV5-1 and TRBJ1-4; a possible D gene is TRBD1 (5 bases). The CDR3 covers 14 residues. CDR1 is SGHRS, CDR2 YFSETQ, per germline. CDR3 in amino acids: CASSLQDQNEKLFF. CDR3 nucleotide sequence: TGCGCAAGCAGCTTACAGGATCAGAATGAAAAACTGTTTTTT.

The genes are TRBV7-2 and TRBJ2-2; D gene ambiguous. The germline V and J ends were trimmed by 4 bases and 3 bases, with 12 bases remaining between them. This CDR3 region has 15 residues. The germline V gene encodes CDR1 SGHTA and CDR2 FQGNSA. Here the CDR3 reads CASSSARSDTGELFF. CDR3 nucleotides: TGTGCCAGCAGCTCTGCTAGATCGGACACCGGGGAGCTGTTTTTT.

The V and J genes are TRBV5-1 and TRBJ2-1, with TRBD1 as a possible D gene (5 bases). Trimming left V 1 base short and J 9 bases short, with 14 bases between. This CDR3 comprises 14 residues. Germline V gene data show CDR1 as SGHRS and CDR2 as YFSETQ. The CDR3 loop is CASSLNPGQGEQFF. The CDR3 region has the DNA TGCGCCAGCAGCTTGAACCCGGGTCAGGGTGAGCAGTTCTTC.

The V and J genes are TRBV29-1 and TRBJ2-7, with D maybe TRBD1 (6 bases). Germline-derived CDR1 and CDR2 are SQVTM and ANQGSEA. Trimming removed 3 bases from V and 2 bases from J, with 11 bases in between. This CDR3 is 13 amino acids long. CDR3 amino acids: CSVEVTGAYEQYF. The DNA for the CDR3 is TGCAGCGTTGAGGTGACAGGAGCCTACGAGCAGTACTTC.

The chain combines TRBV19 with TRBJ2-3; D is possibly TRBD1 (6 bases). V gave up 9 bases and J gave up 4 bases, with 17 bases separating them. Germline-derived CDR1 and CDR2 are LNHDA and SQIVND (reference sequence). This CDR3 spans 14 amino acids. The CDR3 nucleotides are TGTGCCAGCGGTCAGGGGCCCAGCGCAGATACGCAGTATTTT. This translates into CASGQGPSADTQYF.

The chain carries TRBV29-1 and TRBJ1-5, with unresolved D. CDR1 SQVTM and CDR2 ANQGSEA come from the germline V gene. The V end lost 4 bases, the J end lost 0 bases, and 10 bases lay between the germline ends. This CDR3 is built from 14 residues. The CDR3 sequence: CSVAFGNSNQPQHF. The DNA of the CDR3 is TGCAGCGTTGCCTTCGGGAATAGCAATCAGCCCCAGCATTTT. Full variable domain (remainder filled in from reference TRBV29-1 and TRBJ1-5): SAVISQKPSRDICQRGTSLTIQCQVDSQVTMMFWYRQQPGQSLTLIATANQGSEATYESGFVIDKFPISRPNLTFSTLTVSNMSPEDSSIYLCSVAFGNSNQPQHFGDGTRLSIL.

The chain carries TRBV10-3 and TRBJ2-7; 10 bases line up with TRBD2. The V and J ends lost 8 bases and 5 bases, in that order; junction bases with no gene match: 3. The CDR3 consists of 12 residues. Germline loops: CDR1 ENHRY, CDR2 SYGVKD. The CDR3 sequence is CAIATSGDEQYF. The CDR3 nucleotides read TGTGCCATCGCTACTAGCGGGGACGAGCAGTACTTC.

The chain has TRBV19 and TRBJ2-5; 12 bases are shared with TRBD2. CDR3 length equals 16 residues. The J segment lost 5 bases and the V segment lost 6 bases, leaving 10 bases of the junction unmatched. Germline-derived CDR1 and CDR2 are LNHDA and SQIVND (reference sequence). The CDR3 region is CASSPPSGRAGETQYF. CDR3 nucleotides: TGTGCCAGTAGCCCTCCTAGCGGGAGGGCCGGGGAGACCCAGTACTTC.

V usage is TRBV19 and J usage is TRBJ1-2; a weak D match, TRBD1 (6 bases). The germline V and J ends were trimmed by 11 bases and 3 bases, with 28 bases remaining between them. Germline loops: CDR1 LNHDA, CDR2 SQIVND (reference sequence). CDR3 length: 17 amino acids. Written as DNA, the CDR3 is TGTGCCGCCAGTAAGGGACATCGGGCCCAAATTGACTATGGCTACACCTTC. Protein product: CAASKGHRAQIDYGYTF.